These T cell receptor beta chains were read from a single sample in a study of naive and memory T cell subsets. Each CDR3 protein is one row after TCRdb ran MiXCR on the UMI-ligation and nested PCR reads. The table has about 150,000 distinct CDR3 sequences, over 20% seen once. The source material was naive CD4+ T cells from blood. The origin of the receptors is a human donor in good health. Each CDR3 is given with its conserved first and last residue. A D gene is named only where the DNA matches it firmly. Part of the rows lack a size; the others show once, few, many or a class for expanded clones.

len: 13
d_gene: NA
abundance: NA
j_gene: TRBJ1-6
v_gene: TRBV14
CDR3nt: TGTGCCAGCAGCCAAGTTGTGAGTTCACCCCTCCACTTT
CDR3aa: CASSQVVSSPLHF

len: 11
d_gene: NA
abundance: NA
j_gene: TRBJ1-5
v_gene: TRBV28
CDR3nt: TGTGCCAGCAGTTCTGGGAAGCCCCAGCATTTT
CDR3aa: CASSSGKPQHF

len: 16
d_gene: TRBD2
abundance: few
j_gene: TRBJ2-3
v_gene: TRBV9
CDR3nt: TGTGCCAGCAGCGTGTTTCGGGAGGCAAGCACAGATACGCAGTATTTT
CDR3aa: CASSVFREASTDTQYF

len: 17
d_gene: NA
abundance: NA
j_gene: TRBJ1-4
v_gene: TRBV28
CDR3nt: TGTGCCAGCAGTCCGAACGGACGGTCAGGATCGGGTGAAAAACTGTTTTTT
CDR3aa: CASSPNGRSGSGEKLFF

len: 13
d_gene: NA
abundance: NA
j_gene: TRBJ1-1
v_gene: TRBV2
CDR3nt: TGTGCCAGCAGTGAAGCTAGGGGTCCTGAAGCTTTCTTT
CDR3aa: CASSEARGPEAFF

len: 13
d_gene: NA
abundance: few
j_gene: TRBJ2-7
v_gene: TRBV20-1
CDR3nt: TGCAGTGCTAGAGGCGGGGTTTCCTACGAGCAGTACTTC
CDR3aa: CSARGGVSYEQYF

len: 16
d_gene: TRBD1
abundance: few
j_gene: TRBJ2-1
v_gene: TRBV2
CDR3nt: TGTGCCAGCACTAGGTTGGGGACAGGGAGAAACAATGAGCAGTTCTTC
CDR3aa: CASTRLGTGRNNEQFF

len: 14
d_gene: NA
abundance: NA
j_gene: TRBJ1-3
v_gene: TRBV27
CDR3nt: TGTGCCAGCAGTCCGGCCGGGACAGGAAACACCATATATTTT
CDR3aa: CASSPAGTGNTIYF

len: 14
d_gene: TRBD1
abundance: NA
j_gene: TRBJ2-2
v_gene: TRBV6-5
CDR3nt: TGTGCCAGCAGCCTGACAGGGCACACCGGGGAGCTGTTTTTT
CDR3aa: CASSLTGHTGELFF

len: 15
d_gene: NA
abundance: NA
j_gene: TRBJ2-1
v_gene: TRBV20-1
CDR3nt: TGCAGTACCGTTGGCGGTAGGAGCTCCTACAATGAGCAGTTCTTC
CDR3aa: CSTVGGRSSYNEQFF

len: 16
d_gene: TRBD1
abundance: few
j_gene: TRBJ1-5
v_gene: TRBV12-3/TRBV12-4
CDR3nt: TGTGCCAGCAGTTCGGACAGGGGAGGAGGCAATCAGCCCCAGCATTTT
CDR3aa: CASSSDRGGGNQPQHF

len: 17
d_gene: TRBD2
abundance: NA
j_gene: TRBJ2-1
v_gene: TRBV12-3/TRBV12-4
CDR3nt: TGTGCCAGCAGTTCCCCCCTACTAGCGGGAGTCCACGATGAGCAGTTCTTC
CDR3aa: CASSSPLLAGVHDEQFF

len: 13
d_gene: NA
abundance: few
j_gene: TRBJ2-5
v_gene: TRBV6-1
CDR3nt: TGTGCCAGCAGTGAATCGACCCAGGGGACCCAGTACTTC
CDR3aa: CASSESTQGTQYF

len: 15
d_gene: TRBD2
abundance: few
j_gene: TRBJ2-1
v_gene: TRBV20-1
CDR3nt: TGCAGTGCCACCCTTCTAGCGGGAAACTACAATGAGCAGTTCTTC
CDR3aa: CSATLLAGNYNEQFF

len: 13
d_gene: NA
abundance: NA
j_gene: TRBJ1-6
v_gene: TRBV7-2
CDR3nt: TGTGCCAGCAGCTTATTGGGCAATTCACCCCTCCACTTT
CDR3aa: CASSLLGNSPLHF

len: 16
d_gene: TRBD1
abundance: few
j_gene: TRBJ1-2
v_gene: TRBV11-2
CDR3nt: TGTGCCAGCAGCTCCCGTGAAGGACAGGGGGGACATGGCTACACCTTC
CDR3aa: CASSSREGQGGHGYTF

len: 14
d_gene: NA
abundance: NA
j_gene: TRBJ2-1
v_gene: TRBV6-4
CDR3nt: TGTGCCAGCTCAAAAACGGAGAGTACTCATGAGCAGTTCTTC
CDR3aa: CASSKTESTHEQFF

len: 19
d_gene: NA
abundance: many
j_gene: TRBJ2-1
v_gene: TRBV7-9
CDR3nt: TGTGCCAGCAGCTTAGGGTGGGGGCGTGGTAGACGGGACTACAATGAGCAGTTCTTC
CDR3aa: CASSLGWGRGRRDYNEQFF

len: 15
d_gene: NA
abundance: many
j_gene: TRBJ1-1
v_gene: TRBV6-5
CDR3nt: TGTGCCAGCAGTTACTCGAAGCAACGTCACACTGAAGCTTTCTTT
CDR3aa: CASSYSKQRHTEAFF

len: 13
d_gene: NA
abundance: NA
j_gene: TRBJ1-5
v_gene: TRBV6-5
CDR3nt: TGTGCCAGCAGCCCCGGACTCAATCAGCCCCAGCATTTT
CDR3aa: CASSPGLNQPQHF

len: 13
d_gene: NA
abundance: few
j_gene: TRBJ2-1
v_gene: TRBV5-1
CDR3nt: TGCGCCAGCAGCTTGAACAGGTACAATGAGCAGTTCTTC
CDR3aa: CASSLNRYNEQFF

len: 13
d_gene: TRBD1
abundance: NA
j_gene: TRBJ2-1
v_gene: TRBV7-6
CDR3nt: TGTGCCAGCAGCTTCCGACAGGGAAATGAGCAGTTCTTC
CDR3aa: CASSFRQGNEQFF

len: 18
d_gene: TRBD2
abundance: NA
j_gene: TRBJ2-7
v_gene: TRBV7-8
CDR3nt: TGTGCCAGCAGCATGAGCACCTATAGCGGGAGGGCCTCATACGAGCAGTACTTC
CDR3aa: CASSMSTYSGRASYEQYF

len: 14
d_gene: TRBD2
abundance: NA
j_gene: TRBJ2-2
v_gene: TRBV7-6
CDR3nt: TGTGCCAGCAGCTGGACTAGCGTGAGCGGGGAGCTGTTTTTT
CDR3aa: CASSWTSVSGELFF

len: 16
d_gene: NA
abundance: few
j_gene: TRBJ1-5
v_gene: TRBV12-3/TRBV12-4
CDR3nt: TGTGCCAGCAGTCACCGGACCGGCAGCGGCAATCAGCCCCAGCATTTT
CDR3aa: CASSHRTGSGNQPQHF

len: 17
d_gene: NA
abundance: few
j_gene: TRBJ2-1
v_gene: TRBV19
CDR3nt: TGTGCCAGTAGTATAGGTTTTGTGGCGGGGGCTTCGGATGAGCAGTTCTTC
CDR3aa: CASSIGFVAGASDEQFF

len: 14
d_gene: TRBD2
abundance: NA
j_gene: TRBJ2-7
v_gene: TRBV9
CDR3nt: TGTGCCAGCAGCACGACTAGCCCCCCAGCCGAGCAGTACTTC
CDR3aa: CASSTTSPPAEQYF

len: 15
d_gene: NA
abundance: NA
j_gene: TRBJ1-5
v_gene: TRBV27
CDR3nt: TGTGCCACCAGCCAGGAGGGAGGGGGCAATCAGCCCCAGCATTTT
CDR3aa: CATSQEGGGNQPQHF

len: 14
d_gene: TRBD1
abundance: few
j_gene: TRBJ1-2
v_gene: TRBV6-5
CDR3nt: TGTGCCAGCAGTTACTTGGGACAGGGCTATGGCTACACCTTC
CDR3aa: CASSYLGQGYGYTF

len: 11
d_gene: NA
abundance: NA
j_gene: TRBJ2-5
v_gene: TRBV6-2/TRBV6-3
CDR3nt: TGTGCCAGCAGTGCGCAAGAGACCCAGTACTTC
CDR3aa: CASSAQETQYF

len: 17
d_gene: TRBD2
abundance: NA
j_gene: TRBJ2-7
v_gene: TRBV4-3
CDR3nt: TGCGCCAGCAGCCAAGACTGGACTAGCGGGAGGGCCCGGGAGCAGTACTTC
CDR3aa: CASSQDWTSGRAREQYF

len: 14
d_gene: NA
abundance: NA
j_gene: TRBJ1-5
v_gene: TRBV9
CDR3nt: TGTGCCAGCAGTCTGGGGGGCGAAGGTCAGCCCCAGCATTTT
CDR3aa: CASSLGGEGQPQHF

len: 20
d_gene: TRBD1
abundance: many
j_gene: TRBJ2-3
v_gene: TRBV4-1
CDR3nt: TGCGCCAGCAGCCAAGATTCTCTGGGACGGGACAGGACCTGGGCAGATACGCAGTATTTT
CDR3aa: CASSQDSLGRDRTWADTQYF

len: 17
d_gene: TRBD1
abundance: NA
j_gene: TRBJ2-3
v_gene: TRBV4-2
CDR3nt: TGTGCCAGCAGCCATACCCCCGGGACAGGGAGGCCAGATACGCAGTATTTT
CDR3aa: CASSHTPGTGRPDTQYF

len: 15
d_gene: TRBD2
abundance: NA
j_gene: TRBJ2-7
v_gene: TRBV5-1
CDR3nt: TGCGCCAGCAGCTTTCTTACTAGCGGTTCCTACGAGCAGTACTTC
CDR3aa: CASSFLTSGSYEQYF

len: 12
d_gene: NA
abundance: few
j_gene: TRBJ2-5
v_gene: TRBV12-3/TRBV12-4
CDR3nt: TGTGCCAGCAGGGGGGGAGGGGGGACCCAGTACTTC
CDR3aa: CASRGGGGTQYF

len: 13
d_gene: TRBD1
abundance: few
j_gene: TRBJ1-1
v_gene: TRBV25-1
CDR3nt: TGTGCCAGCAGTGAATATAAAGGACAGGTAGCTTTCTTT
CDR3aa: CASSEYKGQVAFF

len: 15
d_gene: TRBD1
abundance: NA
j_gene: TRBJ2-2
v_gene: TRBV5-1
CDR3nt: TGCGCCAGCAGCTTGGATACAGGGGCCGGGTGGGAGCTGTTTTTT
CDR3aa: CASSLDTGAGWELFF

len: 14
d_gene: NA
abundance: once
j_gene: TRBJ2-3
v_gene: TRBV7-2
CDR3nt: TGTGCCAGCAGCTTAGACGGTGGGGCAGATACGCAGTATTTT
CDR3aa: CASSLDGGADTQYF

len: 13
d_gene: NA
abundance: NA
j_gene: TRBJ2-1
v_gene: TRBV27
CDR3nt: TGTGCCAGCAGTTTCCTAGCGTCCAATGAGCAGTTCTTC
CDR3aa: CASSFLASNEQFF

len: 12
d_gene: NA
abundance: NA
j_gene: TRBJ1-1
v_gene: TRBV28
CDR3nt: TGTGCCAGCAGTTCCCAGACAGGTGAAGCTTTCTTT
CDR3aa: CASSSQTGEAFF

len: 12
d_gene: NA
abundance: many
j_gene: TRBJ2-2
v_gene: TRBV15
CDR3nt: TGTGCCACCAGCAGAGTTGGCGGGGAGCTGTTTTTT
CDR3aa: CATSRVGGELFF

len: 13
d_gene: NA
abundance: many
j_gene: TRBJ1-1
v_gene: TRBV19
CDR3nt: TGTGCCAGTAGTTCCAGGGTTATCACTGAAGCTTTCTTT
CDR3aa: CASSSRVITEAFF

len: 13
d_gene: TRBD1
abundance: few
j_gene: TRBJ2-7
v_gene: TRBV10-3
CDR3nt: TGTGCCACTAGGACAGGACCCAACTCCGAGCAGTACTTC
CDR3aa: CATRTGPNSEQYF

len: 15
d_gene: NA
abundance: NA
j_gene: TRBJ1-4
v_gene: TRBV28
CDR3nt: TGTGCCAGCAGGCGTTCCGGGACATCAAATGAAAAACTGTTTTTT
CDR3aa: CASRRSGTSNEKLFF

len: 17
d_gene: NA
abundance: few
j_gene: TRBJ1-6
v_gene: TRBV19
CDR3nt: TGTGCCAGTAGTACTCGGGGCCGTGGGGGCCGGAATTCACCCCTCCACTTT
CDR3aa: CASSTRGRGGRNSPLHF

len: 13
d_gene: NA
abundance: NA
j_gene: TRBJ1-4
v_gene: TRBV20-1
CDR3nt: TGCAGTGCTAGAGGGGGGCTTGGAGAAAAACTGTTTTTT
CDR3aa: CSARGGLGEKLFF

len: 12
d_gene: NA
abundance: NA
j_gene: TRBJ1-2
v_gene: TRBV3-1
CDR3nt: TGTGCCAGCAGCCCCAGTGACACCGGCTACACCTTC
CDR3aa: CASSPSDTGYTF

len: 14
d_gene: NA
abundance: NA
j_gene: TRBJ1-4
v_gene: TRBV20-1
CDR3nt: TGCAGTGCTAGCAGACAGGATAGTAATGAAAAACTGTTTTTT
CDR3aa: CSASRQDSNEKLFF

len: 12
d_gene: NA
abundance: NA
j_gene: TRBJ2-7
v_gene: TRBV20-1
CDR3nt: TGCAGTGCCATTCCGGACTCCTACGAGCAGTACTTC
CDR3aa: CSAIPDSYEQYF